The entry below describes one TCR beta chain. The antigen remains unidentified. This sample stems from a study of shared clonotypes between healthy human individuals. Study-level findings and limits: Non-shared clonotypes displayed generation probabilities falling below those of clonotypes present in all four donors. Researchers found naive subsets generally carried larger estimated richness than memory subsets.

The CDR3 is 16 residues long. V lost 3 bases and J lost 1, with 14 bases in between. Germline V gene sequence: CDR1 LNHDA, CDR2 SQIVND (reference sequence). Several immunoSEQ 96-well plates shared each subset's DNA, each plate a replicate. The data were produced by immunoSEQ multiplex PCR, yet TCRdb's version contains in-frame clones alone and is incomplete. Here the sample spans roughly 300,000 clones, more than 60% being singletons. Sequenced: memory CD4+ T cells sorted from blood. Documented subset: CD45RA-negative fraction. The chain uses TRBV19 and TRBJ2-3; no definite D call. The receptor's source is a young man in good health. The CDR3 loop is CASSIYPGTGTDTQYF. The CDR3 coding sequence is TGTGCCAGTAGTATTTACCCTGGTACGGGCACAGATACGCAGTATTTT.